The 27 T cell receptor beta chains below all came from one sample that was sequenced in a study of blood T cell repertoires in COVID-19. Measured with immunoSEQ multiplex PCR; TCRdb has only the in-frame clones, and not every one. The sample comprises roughly 110,000 clones, 70% to 90% of which are singletons, and approximately 4.3% rests with the top ten. The material sequenced was peripheral blood. Receptors originate from a woman aged 45 to 65 with acute or convalescent COVID-19.

The CDR3 DNA is TGTGCCAGCAGCTTCGTGGCGGGCGGGGACTATGGCTACACCTTC. It codes for CASSFVAGGDYGYTF. The V call is TRBV7-8, the J call TRBJ1-2; the D is unclear. Trimming took off 3 bases at V and 3 bases at J, with 14 bases between the two ends. Germline CDR1 SGHVS, CDR2 FQNEAQ. CDR3 length: 15 residues.

The V and J genes are TRBV11-2 and TRBJ2-6; D is perhaps TRBD1 (5 bases). Germline lookup yields CDR1 SGHAT and CDR2 FQNNGV. Trimming shortened V by 2 bases and J by 2 bases, and 16 bases separated the two germline ends. The CDR3 consists of 18 residues. CDR3: CASSLSGQGLTGANVLTF. The DNA of the CDR3 is TGTGCCAGCAGCTTATCGGGCCAGGGCCTGACTGGGGCCAACGTCCTGACTTTC.

The chain has TRBV7-2 and TRBJ2-7, with 10 bases lining up with TRBD2. With 5 bases clipped from V and 6 bases from J, the junction kept 13 bases outside the gene matches. The germline V gene has CDR1 SGHTA and CDR2 FQGNSA. The CDR3 sequence is 16 residues long. For the CDR3, the DNA is TGTGCCAGCAGCACATCTAAGGGGCTAGCGGGGGCCGAGCAGTACTTC. Translated: CASSTSKGLAGAEQYF. Variable domain in full (rest from reference TRBV7-2 and TRBJ2-7): GAGVSQSPSNKVTEKGKDVELRCDPISGHTALYWYRQSLGQGLEFLIYFQGNSAPDKSGLPSDRFSAERTGGSVSTLTIQRTQQEDSAVYLCASSTSKGLAGAEQYFGPGTRLTVT.

The genes are TRBV5-6 and TRBJ1-2; TRBD1 is a possible D gene (6 bases). V lost 4 bases to trimming and J lost 4 bases, with 8 bases between them. Germline CDR1 and CDR2: SGHDT and YYEEEE. CDR3 length: 12 residues. CDR3: CASSLTGYGYTF. The CDR3 region has the DNA TGTGCCAGCAGCCTGACAGGCTATGGCTACACCTTC.

The chain couples TRBV27 to TRBJ1-1, with D perhaps matching TRBD1 (6 bases). The CDR3 consists of 12 residues. V gave up 4 bases and J gave up 7 bases, with 10 bases separating them. CDR1 is MNHEY, CDR2 SMNVEV, per germline (reference sequence). CDR3 DNA sequence: TGTGCCAGCAGTTGGGGAGGGGGTGAAGCTTTCTTT. This encodes CASSWGGGEAFF.

The rearrangement joins TRBV4-3 to TRBJ2-3; possible D gene TRBD1, 5 bases. The CDR3 extends over 13 amino acids. Germline V lookup: CDR1 LGHNA, CDR2 YSLEER. Trimming cost V 8 bases and J 8 bases, with 17 bases left between them. The CDR3 DNA sequence: TGCGCCAGCTCTGATCACAGGAAGGCTACGCAGTATTTT. Translating gives CASSDHRKATQYF.

This sequence joins TRBV28 and TRBJ2-2; D ambiguous. Germline V gives CDR1 MDHEN, CDR2 SYDVKM. This CDR3 has 12 amino acids. The V end was cut by 7 bases, the J end by 5 bases, with 8 bases between. The CDR3 spells CASTIQTGELFF. The CDR3 DNA follows: TGTGCCAGCACCATCCAGACCGGGGAGCTGTTTTTT.

The rearrangement links TRBV27 to TRBJ1-2; the D gene is possibly TRBD1 (6 bases). V lost 7 bases and J lost 12, with 12 bases in between. Germline V gene sequence: CDR1 MNHEY, CDR2 SMNVEV (reference sequence). This CDR3 spans 10 amino acids. CDR3 coding DNA: TGTGCCAGCACTCAACAGGGTAACACCTTC. This translates into CASTQQGNTF.

The CDR3 coding sequence is TGTGCCAGCAGCTTGGACTATCAGCCCCAGCATTTT. Translated: CASSLDYQPQHF. This chain uses TRBV7-9 with TRBJ1-5; no clear D. The CDR3 spans 12 residues. Germline assignment: CDR1 SEHNR and CDR2 FQNEAQ (reference sequence). V lost 3 bases and J lost 5, with 5 bases in between.

The chain has TRBV11-2 and TRBJ2-4; the match to TRBD1 covers 10 bases. The junction had 8 bases not matched to a gene; V was cut back by 6 bases and J by 15 bases. Germline V gives CDR1 SGHAT, CDR2 FQNNGV. The CDR3 length is 12 residues. The CDR3 DNA is TGTGCCAGCAGAGAGACAGGGGGCGGCATGTACTTC. Encoded protein: CASRETGGGMYF.

This clone was seen once. The CDR3 reads CATSDRGRSDTQYF. DNA for the CDR3: TGTGCCACCAGTGATAGGGGCAGATCAGATACGCAGTATTTT. The gene calls are TRBV24-1 and TRBJ2-3; a possible D gene is TRBD1 (5 bases). This CDR3 region has 14 residues. Germline V gene data show CDR1 as KGHDR and CDR2 as SFDVKD. The V end lost 3 bases, the J end lost 4 bases, and 10 bases lay between the germline ends.

The genes are TRBV9 and TRBJ2-7, with TRBD1 matching 7 bases. Germline loops: CDR1 SGDLS, CDR2 YYNGEE. Unmatched junction bases numbered 6, after V lost 4 bases and J lost 2 bases. The CDR3 is 14 residues long. The CDR3 DNA is TGTGCCAGCAGCCCCCGGACAGGTCCCTACGAGCAGTACTTC. Translating it yields CASSPRTGPYEQYF. Looking up the rest from reference TRBV9 and TRBJ2-7 gives the full variable domain: DSGVTQTPKHLITATGQRVTLRCSPRSGDLSVYWYQQSLDQGLQFLIQYYNGEERAKGNILERFSAQQFPDLHSELNLSSLELGDSALYFCASSPRTGPYEQYFGPGTRLTVT.

V and J are TRBV7-4 and TRBJ1-4; D remains unclear. This CDR3 comprises 13 residues. Trimming removed 5 bases from V and 9 bases from J, with 13 bases in between. The V gene's germline CDR1 is SGHVT and CDR2 SQSDAQ. The CDR3 DNA is TGTGCCAGCAGCCCCGTTCGGGGTAAAAAACTGTTTTTT. Protein: CASSPVRGKKLFF.

The chain joins TRBV15 to TRBJ1-1; no firm D call. The ends were cut back, 0 bases at V and 6 bases at J, with 17 bases in the middle. Germline values: CDR1 LNHNV, CDR2 YYDKDF (reference sequence). CDR3 length: 16 amino acids. In nucleotides, the CDR3 is TGTGCCACCAGCAGAGATTGGGTGAGGACGGGAGCTGAAGCTTTCTTT. Protein: CATSRDWVRTGAEAFF.

V is TRBV5-4 and J is TRBJ2-3; 8 nucleotides agree with TRBD2. This CDR3 spans 18 amino acids. The germline V gene has CDR1 SGHNT and CDR2 YYREEE (reference sequence). Trimming took 0 bases from V and 0 from J; bases not matched to a gene: 9. CDR3 in DNA: TGTGCCAGCAGCTTGGAGCCCCTCTCTAGCGGGAGCACAGATACGCAGTATTTT. Its protein is CASSLEPLSSGSTDTQYF. Complete variable domain (other parts from reference TRBV5-4 and TRBJ2-3): ETGVTQSPTHLIKTRGQQVTLRCSSQSGHNTVSWYQQALGQGPQFIFQYYREEENGRGNFPPRFSGLQFPNYSSELNVNALELDDSALYLCASSLEPLSSGSTDTQYFGPGTRLTVL.

As concerns this clone: The junction does not match germline at one end; this may be a read error. The V gene is TRBV7-7, the J gene TRBJ2-2; a weak D match, TRBD1 (6 bases). This CDR3 is 16 amino acids long. CDR1 and CDR2 from the germline V gene are SSHAT and FNYEAQ (reference sequence). For the CDR3, the DNA is TGTGCTAGCAGCCCCCGGGACAACCTTAACACCGGGGAGCTGTTTTTT. Protein sequence: CASSPRDNLNTGELFF.

The chain combines TRBV5-1 with TRBJ2-7, with 7 positions matching TRBD2. The germline CDR1 and CDR2 sequences are SGHRS and YFSETQ. This CDR3 is built from 15 residues. With 4 bases clipped from V and 2 bases from J, the junction kept 9 bases outside the gene matches. The DNA of the CDR3 is TGCGCCAGCAGCGCAGGACCCGGGGGGACCTACGAGCAGTACTTC. Protein product: CASSAGPGGTYEQYF.

The V and J genes are TRBV11-2 and TRBJ1-3, with D tentatively TRBD1 (5 bases). Trimming left V 2 bases short and J 2 bases short, with 13 bases between. This CDR3 spans 16 amino acids. The germline gives CDR1 SGHAT, CDR2 FQNNGV. The chain's CDR3 is CASSLTPTVPGNTIYF. CDR3 coding DNA: TGTGCCAGCAGCTTAACTCCGACAGTTCCTGGAAACACCATATATTTT.

The V call is TRBV6-4, the J call TRBJ2-2; 12 bases are shared with TRBD2. Germline V gives CDR1 MRHNA, CDR2 SNTAGT. This CDR3 comprises 16 residues. The V segment lost 5 bases and the J segment 3 bases; nucleotides outside the gene matches: 4. The chain's CDR3 is CASSPLAGGDTGELFF. The CDR3 coding sequence is TGTGCCAGCAGTCCCCTAGCGGGAGGGGACACCGGGGAGCTGTTTTTT.

The chain is built from TRBV3-1 (or the pseudogene TRBV3-2) and TRBJ1-2; 9 bases are shared with TRBD1. With 1 base clipped from V and 7 bases from J, the junction kept 4 bases outside the gene matches. The CDR3 is made up of 14 amino acids. CDR1 LGHDT and CDR2 YNNKEL come from the germline V gene (reference sequence). CDR3 region: CASSQVGQGVGYTF. The CDR3 nucleotides read TGTGCCAGCAGCCAAGTGGGACAGGGTGTTGGCTACACCTTC.

The CDR3 here is CASSPLVLEQFF. CDR3 DNA sequence: TGTGCCAGCTCACCACTCGTCCTAGAGCAGTTCTTC. The rearrangement uses TRBV18 and TRBJ2-1; no reliable D call. The V gene's germline CDR1 is KGHSH and CDR2 LQKENI. The V end lost 1 base, the J end lost 10 bases, and 8 bases lay between the germline ends. CDR3 length: 12 residues.

The rearrangement links TRBV6-2 or TRBV6-3 to TRBJ2-1, with a tentative D call TRBD2 (6 bases). The CDR3 is 18 residues long. Trimming stripped 2 bases from V and 0 bases from J, with 17 bases between. Germline V gene sequence: CDR1 MNHEY, CDR2 SVGEGT. The CDR3 nucleotides read TGTGCCAGCAGTTACCCCAGCCGGGGGAGCCTCTCCTACAATGAGCAGTTCTTC. Its protein is CASSYPSRGSLSYNEQFF.

The rearrangement joins TRBV27 to TRBJ2-1; 11 positions match TRBD2. The trim removed 5 bases at V and 3 bases at J, leaving 3 bases unmatched. Germline CDR1 reads MNHEY; CDR2 reads SMNVEV (reference sequence). The CDR3 extends over 15 amino acids. The CDR3 protein is CASSLTSGVYNEQFF. The CDR3 nucleotides read TGTGCCAGCAGTCTGACTAGCGGGGTCTACAATGAGCAGTTCTTC.

CDR3 residues: CSARDSGYTF. CDR3 DNA: TGCAGTGCTAGAGACAGTGGCTACACCTTC. The rearrangement links TRBV20-1 to TRBJ1-2; D gene ambiguous. V lost 0 bases and J 7 bases, leaving 3 bases between the germline ends. The CDR3 contains 10 residues. Germline CDR1 is DFQATT and CDR2 is SNEGSKA (reference sequence).

V usage is TRBV3-1 (or the pseudogene TRBV3-2) and J usage is TRBJ2-3, with D tentatively TRBD2 (5 bases). V lost 0 bases and J lost 4, with 8 bases in between. Germline V gene data show CDR1 as LGHDT and CDR2 as YNNKEL (reference sequence). The CDR3 loop spans 14 amino acids. The CDR3 spells CASSQDISADTQYF. The DNA for the CDR3 is TGTGCCAGCAGCCAAGATATTAGCGCAGATACGCAGTATTTT.

Here the CDR3 DNA reads TGTGCCAGCGCTAGCAGGACTTCAAGGAGCTCCTACAATGAGCAGTTCTTC. Translated, it gives CASASRTSRSSYNEQFF. This rearrangement joins TRBV28 to TRBJ2-1; maybe TRBD2 (5 bases). Trimming took 8 bases from V and 0 from J, leaving 20 bases between them. This CDR3 region has 17 residues. The germline CDR1 and CDR2 sequences are MDHEN and SYDVKM.

The chain has TRBV29-1 and TRBJ2-5; 9 positions agree with TRBD1. The CDR3 runs to 13 residues. J lost 7 bases, V lost 1 base, and 4 bases had no gene match. Germline-derived CDR1 and CDR2 are SQVTM and ANQGSEA. The chain's CDR3 is CSVEVQGALTQYF. The CDR3, as DNA: TGCAGCGTTGAAGTACAGGGGGCGTTGACCCAGTACTTC.